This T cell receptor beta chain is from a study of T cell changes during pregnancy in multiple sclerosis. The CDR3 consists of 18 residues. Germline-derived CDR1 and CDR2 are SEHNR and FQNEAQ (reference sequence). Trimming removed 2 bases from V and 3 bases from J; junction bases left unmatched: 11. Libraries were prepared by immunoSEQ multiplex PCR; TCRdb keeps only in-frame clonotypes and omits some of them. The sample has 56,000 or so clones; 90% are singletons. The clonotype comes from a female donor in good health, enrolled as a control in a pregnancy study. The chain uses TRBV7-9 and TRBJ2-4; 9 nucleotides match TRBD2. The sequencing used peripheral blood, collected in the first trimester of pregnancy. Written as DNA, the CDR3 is TGTGCCAGCAGCTTATACCTACAGCGGGGGGTAGGCAAAAACATTCAGTACTTC. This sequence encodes CASSLYLQRGVGKNIQYF.